These T cell receptor beta chains were read from a single sample in a study of shared clonotypes between healthy human individuals. Some clones are missing from TCRdb's copy, which holds only in-frame ones; the method was immunoSEQ multiplex PCR. This table has some 2,500,000 clones, just under 95% appearing once. Sequenced input: naive CD4+ T cells from PBMCs. Receptor source: a man between 18 and 29 years old in good health. Some clones in this sample may be carry-over from other donors' samples. Each CDR3 is given with its conserved first and last residue. The D gene is left open where the match is weak. Size values are once, few and many counts, or a class for expanded clones, and some rows have none.

CASSFGLAGRHLTGELFF,TGTGCCAGCAGTTTTGGCCTAGCGGGTCGCCATCTAACCGGGGAGCTGTTTTTT,TRBJ2-2,TRBD2,-,TRBV27
CASSQRIDRAEQFF,TGCGCCAGCAGCCAACGCATTGACAGGGCTGAGCAGTTCTTC,TRBJ2-1,TRBD1,few,TRBV4-1
CASSLYDPGELFF,TGTGCCAGCAGCTTGTACGACCCCGGGGAGCTGTTTTTT,TRBJ2-2,-,-,TRBV7-9
CASGLQGLQNTGELFF,TGTGCTAGTGGGCTTCAGGGGCTCCAGAACACCGGGGAGCTGTTTTTT,TRBJ2-2,-,-,TRBV12-5
CASSPKRRSQTRFGYTF,TGTGCCAGCTCACCAAAACGCCGCAGTCAGACCCGGTTTGGCTACACCTTC,TRBJ1-2,-,-,TRBV18
CASSRGVTSGSFTDTQYF,TGTGCCAGTAGTAGGGGGGTGACTAGCGGGAGCTTCACAGATACGCAGTATTTT,TRBJ2-3,TRBD2,-,TRBV19
CASSFDGGTRNIQYF,TGTGCCAGCAGCTTCGACGGTGGAACGCGAAACATTCAGTACTTC,TRBJ2-4,-,-,TRBV7-3
CASSIRGRDTEAFF,TGTGCCAGTAGTATTCGGGGGAGAGACACTGAAGCTTTCTTT,TRBJ1-1,-,-,TRBV19
CASSSRTGGANTEAFF,TGTGCCAGCAGTTCCAGGACAGGGGGGGCGAACACTGAAGCTTTCTTT,TRBJ1-1,TRBD1,-,TRBV28
CASSKSGSGNYEQYF,TGTGCCAGCAGCAAAAGCGGGAGTGGCAACTACGAGCAGTACTTC,TRBJ2-7,TRBD2,once,TRBV7-2
CAIKVGGNSYEQYF,TGTGCCATCAAGGTGGGAGGGAACTCCTACGAGCAGTACTTC,TRBJ2-7,TRBD2,-,TRBV10-3
CASSGKEGVGYNEQFF,TGTGCCAGCAGTGGAAAGGAGGGGGTTGGTTACAATGAGCAGTTCTTC,TRBJ2-1,-,-,TRBV6-1
CASRGGQAQYQPQHF,TGTGCCAGCAGGGGGGGGCAGGCCCAATATCAGCCCCAGCATTTT,TRBJ1-5,-,-,TRBV2
CASSLGGVQGSHEQYF,TGTGCCAGCAGTCTCGGGGGCGTTCAGGGGTCCCACGAGCAGTACTTC,TRBJ2-7,-,once,TRBV6-6
CASSTLSGMGYTF,TGTGCCAGCAGTACCCTCTCAGGGATGGGATACACCTTC,TRBJ1-2,-,-,TRBV28
CASSLSGATYEQYF,TGCGCCAGCAGCCTGTCTGGGGCTACCTACGAGCAGTACTTC,TRBJ2-7,-,-,TRBV4-3
CASSLLGGVYNEQFF,TGTGCCAGCAGTCTTCTGGGCGGGGTGTACAATGAGCAGTTCTTC,TRBJ2-1,-,-,TRBV6-5
CASSQSLVRVAQFSEQYF,TGCGCCAGCAGCCAATCCCTCGTTCGGGTGGCCCAGTTTAGCGAGCAGTACTTC,TRBJ2-7,-,-,TRBV4-1
CASSLMASGGGNIQYF,TGCGCCAGCAGCTTGATGGCTAGCGGGGGTGGAAACATTCAGTACTTC,TRBJ2-4,TRBD2,-,TRBV5-1